The 32 T cell receptor beta chains below were found in one sample sequenced in a study of blood T cell repertoires in COVID-19. Profiling relied on immunoSEQ multiplex PCR, and the TCRdb table lists in-frame clones only, not all of them. The data contain hundreds of thousands of clones, approximately 89% of them singletons. Sequenced material: peripheral blood. These receptor sequences come from an older woman with COVID-19, enrolled during active disease.

The genes are TRBV28 and TRBJ1-2, with D unresolved. The V and J ends lost 6 bases and 8 bases respectively, with 19 bases between them. This CDR3 contains 14 residues. From germline, CDR1 is MDHEN and CDR2 SYDVKM. As DNA, the CDR3 is TGTGCCAGCAGCCTCTCACTTGAGGTCCGGGGCTACACCTTC. The encoded protein is CASSLSLEVRGYTF.

The rearrangement uses TRBV29-1 and TRBJ1-3; D gene unclear. With 1 base removed from V and 3 bases from J, the gap between germline ends came to 13 bases. Germline loops: CDR1 SQVTM, CDR2 ANQGSEA. This CDR3 has 15 amino acids. The CDR3 sequence is CSVEAESLGGNTIYF. The CDR3 DNA is TGCAGCGTTGAAGCCGAATCCCTCGGTGGAAACACCATATATTTT.

The chain combines TRBV4-2 with TRBJ1-1; no firm D call. V lost 0 bases and J lost 2, with 16 bases in between. The CDR3 spans 17 residues. Germline V gene sequence: CDR1 LGHNA, CDR2 YNFKEQ. In DNA, the CDR3 is TGTGCCAGCAGCCAAGATATAAGGACTGGTGACAACACTGAAGCTTTCTTT. Protein: CASSQDIRTGDNTEAFF.

This clone was seen a handful of times. J is TRBJ2-7 and V is TRBV5-1; 11 bases line up with TRBD1. The CDR3 has 15 amino acids. From germline, CDR1 is SGHRS and CDR2 YFSETQ. The V gene end was trimmed by 0 bases and the J gene end by 5 bases; junction bases not matched to a gene: 4. The CDR3 here is CASSLGTGGGNEQYF. The CDR3, as DNA: TGCGCCAGCAGCTTGGGGACAGGGGGCGGAAACGAGCAGTACTTC.

The chain is built from TRBV4-2 and TRBJ2-3, with 8 bases lining up with TRBD2. Germline CDR1 reads LGHNA; CDR2 reads YNFKEQ. This CDR3 contains 17 residues. Germline trimming cut 8 bases from V and 3 bases from J; bases unmatched to any gene: 16. CDR3 protein: CASGIGGAGFRTDTQYF. CDR3 in DNA: TGTGCCAGCGGAATCGGGGGGGCGGGTTTTAGGACAGATACGCAGTATTTT.

The chain has TRBV7-9 and TRBJ1-2; D is unclear. Germline V gene sequence: CDR1 SEHNR, CDR2 FQNEAQ (reference sequence). Trimming stripped 4 bases from V and 8 bases from J, with 17 bases between. The CDR3 runs to 14 residues. The CDR3 reads CASSSDPGGWGYTF. As DNA, the CDR3 is TGTGCCAGCAGCTCCGACCCGGGAGGGTGGGGCTACACCTTC.

The genes are TRBV7-2 and TRBJ1-5, with 7 bases that match TRBD1. Trimming removed 5 bases from V and 3 bases from J; junction bases left unmatched: 4. The CDR3 has 14 amino acids. The V gene's germline CDR1 is SGHTA and CDR2 FQGNSA. This CDR3 reads CASSPTGPNQPQHF. The CDR3 region has the DNA TGTGCCAGCAGCCCGACAGGGCCCAATCAGCCCCAGCATTTT. The entire variable domain, with the rest obtained from reference TRBV7-2 and TRBJ1-5, is as follows: GAGVSQSPSNKVTEKGKDVELRCDPISGHTALYWYRQSLGQGLEFLIYFQGNSAPDKSGLPSDRFSAERTGGSVSTLTIQRTQQEDSAVYLCASSPTGPNQPQHFGDGTRLSIL.

This chain joins TRBV18 and TRBJ1-5; 7 bases are a match to TRBD1. CDR1 and CDR2 from the germline V gene are KGHSH and LQKENI. The J segment lost 1 base and the V segment lost 3 bases, leaving 6 bases of the junction unmatched. This CDR3 is 16 amino acids long. CDR3 sequence reads: CASSPMGQTSNQPQHF. The CDR3 DNA follows: TGTGCCAGCTCACCGATGGGACAGACCAGCAATCAGCCCCAGCATTTT. Based on the CDR3 plus reference TRBV18 and TRBJ1-5, the full variable domain is NAGVMQNPRHLVRRRGQEARLRCSPMKGHSHVYWYRQLPEEGLKFMVYLQKENIIDESGMPKERFSAEFPKEGPSILRIQQVVRGDSAAYFCASSPMGQTSNQPQHFGDGTRLSIL.

The chain carries TRBV3-1 (or the pseudogene TRBV3-2) and TRBJ2-7, with D unresolved. The germline gives CDR1 LGHDT, CDR2 YNNKEL (reference sequence). This CDR3 spans 15 amino acids. The V end lost 4 bases, the J end lost 6 bases, and 19 bases lay between the germline ends. CDR3 in DNA: TGTGCCAGCAGCCGGTCAGGCTGGGCACGAAGCGAGCAGTACTTC. Translation gives CASSRSGWARSEQYF.

This sequence joins TRBV6-5 and TRBJ1-1, with D unresolved. Germline V gene lookup returns CDR1 MNHEY and CDR2 SVGAGI. V was shortened by 6 bases and J by 0 bases, with 11 bases between the two germline ends. This CDR3 spans 14 amino acids. The CDR3 DNA reads as TGTGCCAGCAGCCTCGGGGAGGTGAACACTGAAGCTTTCTTT. Amino acid sequence: CASSLGEVNTEAFF.

The chain is built from TRBV5-8 and TRBJ1-1; possible D gene TRBD1, 6 bases. Germline CDR1 SGHTS, CDR2 YDEGEE. CDR3 length: 13 amino acids. Trimming removed 0 bases from V and 11 bases from J, with 14 bases in between. The CDR3 DNA is TGTGCCAGCAGCTTGGCTGGGGGCGCGAGGGCTTTCTTT. Protein sequence: CASSLAGGARAFF.

The chain joins TRBV6-5 to TRBJ1-1; no reliable D call. This CDR3 has 14 residues. CDR1 is MNHEY and CDR2 is SVGAGI in the germline V gene. Trimming shortened V by 4 bases and J by 1 base, and 10 bases separated the two germline ends. Here the CDR3 DNA reads TGTGCCAGCAGTTGGGCCAGGCGGAACACTGAAGCTTTCTTT. It specifies CASSWARRNTEAFF.

The genes are TRBV6-6 and TRBJ1-1, with D maybe TRBD1 (6 bases). The germline V gene has CDR1 MNHNY and CDR2 SVGAGI (reference sequence). CDR3 size: 14 residues. The V gene lost 2 bases and the J gene lost 2 bases, with 9 bases spanning the gap. CDR3 nucleotide sequence: TGTGCCAGCAGTTACGGGACACTAAACACTGAAGCTTTCTTT. Protein: CASSYGTLNTEAFF.

V gene TRBV19 combines with J gene TRBJ2-5; D possibly corresponds to TRBD2 (6 bases). The V end was cut by 5 bases, the J end by 5 bases, with 21 bases between. Germline V gives CDR1 LNHDA, CDR2 SQIVND (reference sequence). This CDR3 has 16 amino acids. CDR3 nucleotide sequence: TGTGCCAGTAGTCGGTTGGGAGAACCAGGAGGGGAGACCCAGTACTTC. Translated: CASSRLGEPGGETQYF.

J is TRBJ1-5 and V is TRBV5-1; D is undetermined. CDR3 size: 15 residues. Trimming stripped 0 bases from V and 6 bases from J, with 13 bases between. CDR1 is SGHRS and CDR2 is YFSETQ in the germline V gene. The DNA for the CDR3 is TGCGCCAGCAGCTTGGATTCCGGGATCGGTCAGCCCCAGCATTTT. Protein: CASSLDSGIGQPQHF.

This clone was seen a handful of times. The CDR3 loop is CASSEEVPNEKLFF. The CDR3 DNA is TGTGCCAGCAGTGAGGAGGTCCCTAATGAAAAACTGTTTTTT. The rearrangement uses TRBV6-1 and TRBJ1-4, with D hard to call. The CDR3 spans 14 residues. The V gene's germline CDR1 is MNHNS and CDR2 SASEGT. V lost 3 bases and J 3 bases, leaving 8 bases between the germline ends.

The rearrangement uses TRBV28 and TRBJ1-3; tentatively, D is TRBD1 (5 bases). The germline CDR1 and CDR2 sequences are MDHEN and SYDVKM. The length of the CDR3 is 16 residues. V lost 2 bases to trimming and J lost 2 bases, with 13 bases between them. DNA of the CDR3: TGTGCCAGCAGTTTACCAGGGAAACGAGCTGGAAACACCATATATTTT. This gives the protein CASSLPGKRAGNTIYF.

V usage is TRBV9 and J usage is TRBJ2-7; D remains ambiguous. CDR3 length: 14 amino acids. The germline V gene has CDR1 SGDLS and CDR2 YYNGEE. V lost 4 bases and J 1 base, leaving 12 bases between the germline ends. The CDR3 coding sequence is TGTGCCAGCAGCCCCCTAGGTTCTTCCTACGAGCAGTACTTC. Encoded protein: CASSPLGSSYEQYF.

The V gene is TRBV28, the J gene TRBJ1-2, with unresolved D. Looked up from germline, CDR1 is MDHEN and CDR2 is SYDVKM. V was cut by 4 bases and J by 2 bases, with 8 bases left in between. This CDR3 has 13 amino acids. The DNA for the CDR3 is TGTGCCAGCAGTTCGAGCCCAAACTATGGCTACACCTTC. This encodes CASSSSPNYGYTF.

V and J are TRBV15 and TRBJ1-1; D ambiguous. With 3 bases removed from V and 0 bases from J, the gap between germline ends came to 11 bases. The CDR3 length is 15 residues. CDR1 is LNHNV and CDR2 is YYDKDF in the germline V gene (reference sequence). CDR3: CATSSHSNMNTEAFF. The DNA of the CDR3 is TGTGCCACCAGCAGCCACAGCAACATGAACACTGAAGCTTTCTTT.

This chain uses TRBV7-3 with TRBJ2-3; the match to TRBD2 covers 14 bases. This CDR3 comprises 16 residues. J was trimmed by 4 bases and V by 5 bases; bases with no gene match: 5. Per the germline V gene, CDR1 is SGHTA and CDR2 is FQGTGA. The CDR3 DNA is TGTGCCAGCAGCCCGTTGGGACTAGCGGGGGCAGATACGCAGTATTTT. It codes for CASSPLGLAGADTQYF.

V and J are TRBV28 and TRBJ2-3; D not certain. CDR1 and CDR2 (germline): MDHEN, SYDVKM. This CDR3 comprises 16 residues. V was cut by 2 bases and J by 0 bases, with 12 bases left in between. This CDR3 is CASSLIRAASTDTQYF. The CDR3 DNA reads as TGTGCCAGCAGTTTAATTAGAGCCGCTAGCACAGATACGCAGTATTTT. Full variable domain (rest looked up from reference TRBV28 and TRBJ2-3): DVKVTQSSRYLVKRTGEKVFLECVQDMDHENMFWYRQDPGLGLRLIYFSYDVKMKEKGDIPEGYSVSREKKERFSLILESASTNQTSMYLCASSLIRAASTDTQYFGPGTRLTVL.

This clone was detected once. The CDR3 nucleotides read TGTGCCAGCAGTTTCGGACTAGCGGGTACCGGGGAGCTGTTTTTT. Protein sequence: CASSFGLAGTGELFF. The V and J genes are TRBV7-3 and TRBJ2-2; 11 bases are a match to TRBD2. CDR3 size: 15 residues. Trimming removed 6 bases from V and 5 bases from J; junction bases left unmatched: 5. The V gene's germline CDR1 is SGHTA and CDR2 FQGTGA. The variable domain in full, with the rest retrieved from reference TRBV7-3 and TRBJ2-2, is GAGVSQTPSNKVTEKGKYVELRCDPISGHTALYWYRQSLGQGPEFLIYFQGTGAADDSGLPNDRFFAVRPEGSVSTLKIQRTERGDSAVYLCASSFGLAGTGELFFGEGSRLTVL.

Comment on this clone: Other DNA sequences in this specimen translate into the identical CDR3. The chain combines TRBV6-5 with TRBJ1-1, with D perhaps matching TRBD1 (5 bases). The length of the CDR3 is 14 residues. CDR1 and CDR2 from the germline V gene are MNHEY and SVGAGI. Trimming removed 2 bases from V and 0 bases from J, with 7 bases in between. CDR3 region: CASSYGGMNTEAFF. The CDR3 nucleotides are TGTGCCAGCAGTTACGGGGGGATGAACACTGAAGCTTTCTTT.

The chain couples TRBV9 to TRBJ1-5; the D is unclear. CDR1 and CDR2 (germline): SGDLS, YYNGEE. The CDR3 runs 13 residues. The V end was cut by 3 bases, the J end by 9 bases, with 13 bases between. The CDR3 DNA follows: TGTGCCAGCAGCGCCCTACCGGCAGGGCCCCAGCATTTT. This translates into CASSALPAGPQHF. The full variable domain, rest sourced from reference TRBV9 and TRBJ1-5, is DSGVTQTPKHLITATGQRVTLRCSPRSGDLSVYWYQQSLDQGLQFLIQYYNGEERAKGNILERFSAQQFPDLHSELNLSSLELGDSALYFCASSALPAGPQHFGDGTRLSIL.

The V call is TRBV19, the J call TRBJ2-3; D may be TRBD2 (7 bases). The CDR3 has 18 residues. Germline loops: CDR1 LNHDA, CDR2 SQIVND (reference sequence). The V and J ends lost 5 bases and 0 bases respectively, with 21 bases between them. The CDR3, as DNA: TGTGCCAGTAGTGGGGGGCCCAAGCGGGGTCCTAGCACAGATACGCAGTATTTT. It translates to CASSGGPKRGPSTDTQYF.

The chain joins TRBV28 to TRBJ2-7; 7 nucleotides match TRBD1. This CDR3 has 15 amino acids. V lost 2 bases, J lost 11 bases, and 15 bases stayed unmatched. Per the germline V gene, CDR1 is MDHEN and CDR2 is SYDVKM. CDR3 nucleotide sequence: TGTGCCAGCAGTTTACCCGGGACAGCACCCCCAACCAAGTACTTC. Translating it yields CASSLPGTAPPTKYF.

CDR3 region: CASNPANRPNTEAFF. CDR3 coding DNA: TGTGCCAGCAACCCCGCGAACAGACCGAACACTGAAGCTTTCTTT. The V gene is TRBV3-1 (or the pseudogene TRBV3-2), the J gene TRBJ1-1; D is undetermined. Germline values: CDR1 LGHDT, CDR2 YNNKEL (reference sequence). With 7 bases removed from V and 1 base from J, the gap between germline ends came to 16 bases. The CDR3 covers 15 residues.

This chain joins TRBV19 and TRBJ1-6; perhaps TRBD1 as D (6 bases). Trimming cost V 5 bases and J 10 bases, with 18 bases left between them. CDR3 size: 15 residues. Germline V CDR1 and CDR2: LNHDA, SQIVND (reference sequence). The CDR3 DNA reads TGTGCCAGTAGTGAAGAAACAGGGCATCGATCACCCCTCCACTTT. Its protein is CASSEETGHRSPLHF.

The chain has TRBV6-6 and TRBJ1-2; 10 nucleotides agree with TRBD1. This CDR3 is 15 amino acids long. V lost 5 bases to trimming and J lost 3 bases; unmatched junction nucleotides: 6. The germline V gene encodes CDR1 MNHNY and CDR2 SVGAGI (reference sequence). In DNA form, the CDR3 reads TGTGCCAGCAGTCGGGCCGGGACAGGGGACTATGGCTACACCTTC. Protein product: CASSRAGTGDYGYTF.

The chain carries TRBV19 and TRBJ2-7; 7 bases agree with TRBD1. Germline assignment: CDR1 LNHDA and CDR2 SQIVND (reference sequence). V dropped 6 bases and J dropped 3; count of bases not matched to a gene: 11. CDR3 length: 15 amino acids. Here the CDR3 reads CASSDQGQVLYEQYF. The DNA for the CDR3 is TGTGCCAGTAGCGACCAAGGACAGGTACTCTACGAGCAGTACTTC.

This chain joins TRBV27 and TRBJ1-2; D gene unclear. Looked up from germline, CDR1 is MNHEY and CDR2 is SMNVEV (reference sequence). V lost 2 bases to trimming and J lost 8 bases, with 12 bases between them. This CDR3 comprises 13 residues. This CDR3 is CASSLGASTGYTF. The CDR3 nucleotides are TGTGCCAGCAGTTTAGGAGCGTCTACGGGCTACACCTTC.